Listed here are 16 T cell receptor beta chains from one sample, sequenced in a study of PD-1 blockade in classical Hodgkin lymphoma. There was relapse after autologous stem cell transplantation in every patient, and there was variation in brentuximab vedotin exposure. TCRdb's table, derived via immunoSEQ multiplex PCR, lists solely in-frame clones and lacks some. The profile shows roughly 25,000 clones, roughly 78% of them singletons. The sample here was peripheral blood mononuclear cells (PBMCs), taken before the second cycle of nivolumab. The receptors were gathered from a human donor with classical Hodgkin lymphoma.

The CDR3 DNA reads TGTGCCAGCAGCCCGGACAGGGTAACGCAGTATTTT. This codes for CASSPDRVTQYF. This chain links TRBV7-2 with TRBJ2-3, with 8 positions matching TRBD1. Trimming took 5 bases from V and 9 from J; bases not matched to a gene: 4. CDR3 length equals 12 residues. CDR1 and CDR2 (germline): SGHTA, FQGNSA.

Here the CDR3 DNA reads TGTGCCAGCAGTATTAGCCTAACCAAAAACATTCAGTACTTC. Translating gives CASSISLTKNIQYF. The chain combines TRBV2 with TRBJ2-4; D call uncertain. The CDR3 is made up of 14 amino acids. V lost 5 bases and J lost 2, with 10 bases in between. Germline CDR1 reads SNHLY; CDR2 reads FYNNEI.

The chain couples TRBV25-1 to TRBJ1-1; D unresolved. V lost 2 bases and J lost 4, with 8 bases in between. CDR1 is MGHDK, CDR2 SYGVNS, per germline. The CDR3 consists of 13 residues. CDR3 coding DNA: TGTGCCAGCAGTGAAGGGTGGGCCACTGAAGCTTTCTTT. Protein product: CASSEGWATEAFF.

In nucleotides, the CDR3 is TGTGCCAGCACCCTGGATCTGGGATTTAACTATGGCTACACCTTC. Its translation is CASTLDLGFNYGYTF. This chain uses TRBV5-6 with TRBJ1-2; no firm D call. The CDR3 consists of 15 residues. Germline V gives CDR1 SGHDT, CDR2 YYEEEE. Trimming pared 6 bases from V and 1 base from J, leaving 16 bases between.

V usage is TRBV9 and J usage is TRBJ1-5; TRBD1 matches 9 bases. Germline V gene data show CDR1 as SGDLS and CDR2 as YYNGEE. With V trimmed by 0 bases and J by 5 bases, 6 bases remained unmatched. CDR3 length equals 16 residues. The CDR3 here is CASSVGAWTGDQPQHF. The CDR3 DNA follows: TGTGCCAGCAGCGTAGGAGCGTGGACAGGGGATCAGCCCCAGCATTTT.

V is TRBV6-4 and J is TRBJ1-4; tentatively, D is TRBD1 (5 bases). Per the germline V gene, CDR1 is MRHNA and CDR2 is SNTAGT. V was clipped by 8 bases and J by 4 bases, with 11 bases between them. This CDR3 comprises 13 residues. DNA for the CDR3: TGTGCCAGCCGAGACAGCTTTAATGAAAAACTGTTTTTT. Translating gives CASRDSFNEKLFF.

The rearrangement links TRBV7-2 to TRBJ2-6; D ambiguous. The germline V and J ends were trimmed by 5 bases and 5 bases, with 7 bases remaining between them. CDR3 length: 13 residues. Looked up from germline, CDR1 is SGHTA and CDR2 is FQGNSA. The DNA for the CDR3 is TGTGCCAGCAGCGGCGCCTGGGCCAACGTCCTGACTTTC. As protein: CASSGAWANVLTF.

The chain recombines TRBV29-1 with TRBJ2-7, with 11 bases aligning to TRBD1. Germline CDR1 is SQVTM and CDR2 is ANQGSEA. With 4 bases clipped from V and 7 bases from J, the junction kept 12 bases outside the gene matches. The CDR3 has 15 residues. CDR3 amino acids: CSVAGAGQGAFEQYF. As DNA, the CDR3 is TGCAGCGTTGCGGGGGCAGGACAGGGGGCCTTTGAGCAGTACTTC.

The chain uses TRBV4-1 and TRBJ2-7, with D possibly being TRBD2 (6 bases). This CDR3 contains 14 residues. Trimming took off 2 bases at V and 3 bases at J, with 11 bases between the two ends. The germline gives CDR1 MGHRA, CDR2 YSYEKL. CDR3 amino acids: CASSQPGLNYEQYF. CDR3 nucleotide sequence: TGCGCCAGCAGCCAACCCGGACTAAACTACGAGCAGTACTTC.

The chain has TRBV11-2 and TRBJ2-1; 9 nucleotides align to TRBD2. V gave up 2 bases and J gave up 6 bases; unmatched junction bases: 5. The CDR3 consists of 15 residues. The V gene's germline CDR1 is SGHAT and CDR2 FQNNGV. CDR3 sequence reads: CASSLLAGGPNEQFF. The DNA of the CDR3 is TGTGCCAGCAGCTTACTGGCGGGGGGGCCCAATGAGCAGTTCTTC.

This clone was recorded once. This chain's CDR3 is CAISDPLAGVNTDTQYF. CDR3 bases: TGTGCCATCAGTGATCCCTTAGCGGGGGTGAACACAGATACGCAGTATTTT. The chain recombines TRBV10-3 with TRBJ2-3; 9 nucleotides match TRBD2. The J segment lost 2 bases and the V segment lost 3 bases, leaving 9 bases of the junction unmatched. Germline loops: CDR1 ENHRY, CDR2 SYGVKD. The CDR3 has 17 amino acids.

The chain links TRBV19 to TRBJ2-1; possible D gene TRBD2, 5 bases. CDR1 is LNHDA and CDR2 is SQIVND in the germline V gene (reference sequence). CDR3 length equals 13 residues. V lost 4 bases and J lost 6, with 10 bases in between. The CDR3 is CASSSNLANEQFF. The CDR3 coding sequence is TGTGCCAGTAGTAGCAACCTAGCCAATGAGCAGTTCTTC.

This clone was counted a few times. This chain connects TRBV29-1 to TRBJ1-1; D may be TRBD1 (6 bases). From germline, CDR1 is SQVTM and CDR2 ANQGSEA. V lost 6 bases to trimming and J lost 11 bases, with 13 bases between them. CDR3 length equals 10 residues. CDR3 loop: CSVGAQRAFF. CDR3 DNA: TGCAGCGTGGGGGCCCAACGGGCTTTCTTT.

J is TRBJ1-2 and V is TRBV5-8; the match to TRBD1 covers 8 bases. Germline V gives CDR1 SGHTS, CDR2 YDEGEE. Trimming removed 5 bases from V and 6 bases from J; junction bases left unmatched: 12. The CDR3 has 15 amino acids. The CDR3 loop reads CASRLAGQGANGYTF. In nucleotides, the CDR3 is TGTGCCAGCAGACTTGCCGGACAGGGCGCCAATGGCTACACCTTC.

V gene TRBV15 combines with J gene TRBJ1-5; D uncertain. V was clipped by 0 bases and J by 2 bases, with 11 bases between them. Germline V CDR1 and CDR2: LNHNV, YYDKDF (reference sequence). The length of the CDR3 is 16 residues. CDR3 loop: CATSREGGIRNQPQHF. As DNA, the CDR3 is TGTGCCACCAGCAGAGAGGGTGGGATCCGCAATCAGCCCCAGCATTTT.

This chain joins TRBV4-3 and TRBJ1-2, with 9 positions matching TRBD1. The CDR3 contains 14 residues. The germline gives CDR1 LGHNA, CDR2 YSLEER. The ends lost 1 base at V and 8 bases at J; junction bases unmatched: 5. This CDR3 reads CASSQAQGAGGYTF. Here the CDR3 DNA reads TGCGCCAGCAGCCAAGCACAGGGGGCGGGGGGCTACACCTTC.